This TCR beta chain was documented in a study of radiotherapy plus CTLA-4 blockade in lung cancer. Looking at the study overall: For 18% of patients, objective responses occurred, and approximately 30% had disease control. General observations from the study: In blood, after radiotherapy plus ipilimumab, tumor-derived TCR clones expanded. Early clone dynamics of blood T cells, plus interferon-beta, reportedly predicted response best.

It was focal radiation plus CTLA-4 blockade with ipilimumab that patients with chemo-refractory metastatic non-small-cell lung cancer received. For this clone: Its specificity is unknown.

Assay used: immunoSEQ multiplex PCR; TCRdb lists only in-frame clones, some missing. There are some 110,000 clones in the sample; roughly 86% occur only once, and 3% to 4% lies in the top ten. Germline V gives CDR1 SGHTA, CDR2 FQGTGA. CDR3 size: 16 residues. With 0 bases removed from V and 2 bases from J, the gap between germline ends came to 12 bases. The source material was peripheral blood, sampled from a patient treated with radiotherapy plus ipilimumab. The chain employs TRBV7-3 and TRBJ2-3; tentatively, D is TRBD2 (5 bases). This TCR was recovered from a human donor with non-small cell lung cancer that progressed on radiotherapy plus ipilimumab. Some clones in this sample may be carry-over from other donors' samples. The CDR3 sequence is CASSLTGGPPTDTQYF. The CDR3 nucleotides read TGTGCCAGCAGCTTAACGGGCGGGCCGCCCACAGATACGCAGTATTTT.